The sequence of this T cell receptor beta chain was determined in a study of cytomegalovirus exposure and HLA in healthy donors. Looked up from germline, CDR1 is SGHRS and CDR2 is YFSETQ. Losses at the gene ends were 0 bases for V and 4 bases for J; bases not matched to a gene: 6. CDR3 length: 16 residues. A multiplex PCR was run with 60 Vbeta primers and 13 Jbeta primers. The assay was immunoSEQ multiplex PCR, and TCRdb's table has in-frame clones only and misses some. The sample lists under 250,000 clones, about 72% occurring once. The chain employs TRBV5-1 and TRBJ2-5; 10 bases are a match to TRBD2. The sequencing sample was made of PBMCs. This clonotype was obtained from a male donor in good health and CMV-seronegative. CDR3 nucleotides: TGCGCCAGCAGCTTGGGGCTAGCGGGAGTGGGAGAGACCCAGTACTTC. It is translated as CASSLGLAGVGETQYF. Combining the CDR3 with reference TRBV5-1 and TRBJ2-5 gives the whole variable domain KAGVTQTPRYLIKTRGQQVTLSCSPISGHRSVSWYQQTPGQGLQFLFEYFSETQRNKGNFPGRFSGRQFSNSRSEMNVSTLELGDSALYLCASSLGLAGVGETQYFGPGTRLLVL.